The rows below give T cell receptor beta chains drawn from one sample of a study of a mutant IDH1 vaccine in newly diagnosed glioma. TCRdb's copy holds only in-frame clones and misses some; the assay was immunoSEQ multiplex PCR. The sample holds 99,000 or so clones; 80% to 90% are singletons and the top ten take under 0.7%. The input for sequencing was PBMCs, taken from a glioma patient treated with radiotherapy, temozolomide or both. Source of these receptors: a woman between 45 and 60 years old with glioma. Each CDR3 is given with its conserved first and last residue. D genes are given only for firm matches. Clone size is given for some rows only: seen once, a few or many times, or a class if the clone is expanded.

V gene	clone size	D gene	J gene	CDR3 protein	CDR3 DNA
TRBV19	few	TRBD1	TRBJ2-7	CASSTGTGRAYEQYF	TGTGCCAGTAGTACCGGGACAGGGAGGGCCTACGAGCAGTACTTC
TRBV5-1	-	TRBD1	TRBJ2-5	CASSFPGQAGSLQETQYF	TGCGCCAGCAGCTTCCCCGGACAGGCAGGGAGTCTCCAAGAGACCCAGTACTTC
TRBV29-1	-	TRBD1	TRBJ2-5	CSVDQRDRAETQYF	TGCAGCGTTGATCAACGGGACAGGGCAGAGACCCAGTACTTC
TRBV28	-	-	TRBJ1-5	CASSSGFPQHF	TGTGCCAGCAGTTCCGGATTCCCCCAGCATTTT
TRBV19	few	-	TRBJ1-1	CASSTRLRQKGTEAFF	TGTGCCAGTAGTACCCGCCTTCGACAGAAGGGGACTGAAGCTTTCTTT
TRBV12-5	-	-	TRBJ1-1	CASGLEVSNTEAFF	TGTGCTAGTGGTTTAGAGGTCTCAAACACTGAAGCTTTCTTT
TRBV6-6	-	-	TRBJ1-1	CASSSLGTPNTEAFF	TGTGCCAGCAGTTCCCTCGGGACACCCAACACTGAAGCTTTCTTT
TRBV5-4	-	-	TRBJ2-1	CASSPAAVYPYNEQFF	TGTGCCAGCTCACCCGCCGCGGTGTATCCCTACAATGAGCAGTTCTTC
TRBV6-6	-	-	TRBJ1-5	CASRPIGLNQPQHF	TGTGCCAGCAGGCCGATTGGGCTCAATCAGCCCCAGCATTTT
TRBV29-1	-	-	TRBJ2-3	CSVGLLANTDTQYF	TGCAGCGTTGGGTTGCTAGCCAACACAGATACGCAGTATTTT
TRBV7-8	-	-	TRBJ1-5	CASSLERFSSNQPQHF	TGTGCCAGCAGCTTAGAGAGGTTCAGTAGCAATCAGCCCCAGCATTTT
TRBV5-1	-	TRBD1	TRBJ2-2	CASSLLQGDTGELFF	TGCGCCAGCAGCTTACTACAGGGGGACACCGGGGAGCTGTTTTTT
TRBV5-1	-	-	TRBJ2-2	CASSLPTFTGELFF	TGCGCCAGCAGCTTACCGACATTTACCGGGGAGCTGTTTTTT
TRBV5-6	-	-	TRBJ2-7	CASSWRDGPSYEQYF	TGTGCCAGCAGCTGGAGGGACGGTCCTTCCTACGAGCAGTACTTC
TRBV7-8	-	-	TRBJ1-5	CASSLARAFSNQPQHF	TGTGCCAGCAGCTTAGCACGGGCTTTTAGCAATCAGCCCCAGCATTTT
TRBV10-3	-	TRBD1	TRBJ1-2	CAISESLGQGIRGYTF	TGTGCCATCAGTGAGTCGCTCGGACAGGGAATTCGCGGCTACACCTTC
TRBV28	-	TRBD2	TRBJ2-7	CASSLSGLAPFYEQYF	TGTGCCAGCAGTTTATCCGGACTAGCCCCATTCTACGAGCAGTACTTC
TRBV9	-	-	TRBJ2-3	CASSVAPEGTDTQYF	TGTGCCAGCAGCGTAGCCCCTGAAGGCACAGATACGCAGTATTTT
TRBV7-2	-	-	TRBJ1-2	CASSLGIGNFNYGYTF	TGTGCCAGCAGCTTAGGGATAGGGAACTTCAACTATGGCTACACCTTC
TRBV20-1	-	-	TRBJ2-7	CSARADYEQYF	TGCAGTGCTAGAGCGGACTACGAGCAGTACTTC
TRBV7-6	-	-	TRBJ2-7	CASSSKYSYEQYF	TGTGCCAGCAGCTCAAAGTATTCCTACGAGCAGTACTTC
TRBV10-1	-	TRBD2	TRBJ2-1	CASSDRTSGTYNEQFF	TGCGCCAGCAGTGACAGGACTAGCGGGACCTACAATGAGCAGTTCTTC
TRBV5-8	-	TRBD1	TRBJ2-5	CASTLRDRGKTQYF	TGTGCCAGCACACTAAGGGACAGGGGAAAGACCCAGTACTTC
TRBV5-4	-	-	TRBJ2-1	CASSSGQRREQFF	TGTGCCAGCAGCTCCGGACAGAGGCGTGAGCAGTTCTTC
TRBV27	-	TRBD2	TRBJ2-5	CASSLLTAGGWETQYF	TGTGCCAGCAGTTTACTCACAGCGGGAGGGTGGGAGACCCAGTACTTC
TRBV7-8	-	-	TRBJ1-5	CASSIRDNNQPQHF	TGTGCCAGCAGCATCCGGGACAACAATCAGCCCCAGCATTTT
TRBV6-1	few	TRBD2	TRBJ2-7	CASSSSGRAWEQYF	TGTGCCAGCAGCTCTAGCGGGAGAGCATGGGAGCAGTACTTC
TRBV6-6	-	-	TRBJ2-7	CASTGISYEQYF	TGTGCCAGCACCGGGATTTCCTACGAGCAGTACTTC
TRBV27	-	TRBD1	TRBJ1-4	CASSNRGEKLFF	TGTGCCAGCAGTAACAGGGGTGAAAAACTGTTTTTT
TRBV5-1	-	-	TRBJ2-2	CASSARTVNTGELFF	TGCGCCAGCAGCGCACGGACAGTAAACACCGGGGAGCTGTTTTTT
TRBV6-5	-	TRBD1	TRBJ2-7	CASSYSQTGSYEQYF	TGTGCCAGCAGTTACTCCCAGACAGGGTCCTACGAGCAGTACTTC
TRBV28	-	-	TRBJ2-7	CASSLLGTVNEQYF	TGTGCCAGCAGTTTACTAGGGACGGTCAACGAGCAGTACTTC
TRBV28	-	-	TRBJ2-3	CASSLLRGSSTDTQYF	TGTGCCAGCAGTCTCCTACGGGGCTCCTCGACAGATACGCAGTATTTT
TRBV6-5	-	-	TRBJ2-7	CASSYSLITYEQYF	TGTGCCAGCAGTTACTCACTTATAACCTACGAGCAGTACTTC
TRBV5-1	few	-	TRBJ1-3	CASSLRQSSSGNTIYF	TGCGCCAGCAGCCTCCGACAGAGCAGCTCTGGAAACACCATATATTTT
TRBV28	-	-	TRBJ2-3	CASSSEDTQYF	TGTGCCAGCAGCTCGGAAGATACGCAGTATTTT
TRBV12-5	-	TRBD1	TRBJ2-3	CASGFEQGVVDWDTDTQYF	TGTGCTAGTGGTTTCGAACAGGGGGTCGTCGATTGGGACACAGATACGCAGTATTTT
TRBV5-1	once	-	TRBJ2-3	CASSLVGDYTDTQYF	TGCGCCAGCAGCTTGGTGGGGGATTACACAGATACGCAGTATTTT
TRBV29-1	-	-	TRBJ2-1	CSVLGTLDINEQFF	TGCAGCGTTCTGGGGACTTTGGACATTAATGAGCAGTTCTTC
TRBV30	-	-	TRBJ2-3	CGAQRGQGTDTQYF	TGTGGGGCCCAAAGGGGCCAAGGCACAGATACGCAGTATTTT